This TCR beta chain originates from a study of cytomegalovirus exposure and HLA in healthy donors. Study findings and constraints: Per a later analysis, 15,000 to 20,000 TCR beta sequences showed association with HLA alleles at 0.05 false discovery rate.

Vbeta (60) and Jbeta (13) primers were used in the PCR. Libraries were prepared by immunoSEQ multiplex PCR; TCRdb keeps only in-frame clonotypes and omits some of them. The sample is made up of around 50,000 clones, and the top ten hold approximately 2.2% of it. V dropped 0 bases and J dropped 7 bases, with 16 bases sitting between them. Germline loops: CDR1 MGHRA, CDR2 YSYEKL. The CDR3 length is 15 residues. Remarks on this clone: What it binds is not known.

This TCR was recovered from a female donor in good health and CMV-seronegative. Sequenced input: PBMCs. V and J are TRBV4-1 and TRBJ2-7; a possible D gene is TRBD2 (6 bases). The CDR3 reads CASSQDFRDFLEQYF. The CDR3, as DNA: TGCGCCAGCAGCCAAGATTTCCGGGACTTTTTGGAGCAGTACTTC.